The rows below give T cell receptor beta chains drawn from one sample of a study of T cells in Graves' hyperthyroidism and ophthalmopathy. MiXCR, applied by TCRdb to the multiplex PCR reads, yields one record per CDR3 protein. The sample yields about 770,000 distinct CDR3 sequences, roughly a sixth seen once. Sequenced input: blood. The receptors originated from a woman aged 45-60 years with Graves' hyperthyroidism that later progressed to Graves' ophthalmopathy. Both conserved end residues are part of each CDR3. Fields, in order: D gene, J gene, clone size, V gene, CDR3 protein. A D gene is named only where the DNA matches it firmly. For some rows the clone size is stated as once, few or many, or as a class when expanded; others skip it.

>.|TRBJ1-6|few|TRBV6-5
CASSYGGGRDSPLHF
>.|TRBJ2-1|few|TRBV2
CASRKFDEQFF
>.|TRBJ1-1|few|TRBV6-2/TRBV6-3
CASSYSATGNTEAFF
>.|TRBJ2-3|.|TRBV10-1
CASNGGQGVADTQYF
>TRBD2|TRBJ2-5|few|TRBV10-3
CAIRDSGGSQETQYF
>TRBD1|TRBJ1-3|.|TRBV12-3/TRBV12-4
CASIADRAGNTIYF
>TRBD1|TRBJ1-1|.|TRBV13
CASSSRQGLAEAFF
>.|TRBJ1-2|.|TRBV5-1
CASSLGTAPYGYTF
>.|TRBJ1-1|few|TRBV5-1
CASSLRDAGQTEAFF
>.|TRBJ1-1|many|TRBV11-2
CASSSRGVTEAFF
>.|TRBJ2-7|once|TRBV20-1
CSAKRDRLYEQYF
>TRBD1|TRBJ1-1|many|TRBV11-2
CASSLVIGGYTEAFF
>.|TRBJ2-3|many|TRBV6-2/TRBV6-3
CASSYSGDLTDTQYF
>.|TRBJ2-1|.|TRBV15
CATSRDRDSYNEQFF
>.|TRBJ1-1|many|TRBV12-3/TRBV12-4
CASRRAGVDTEAFF
>TRBD2|TRBJ2-3|few|TRBV7-9
CASSARTSETDTQYF
>.|TRBJ1-1|many|TRBV11-3
CASSLERSTEAFF
>.|TRBJ2-7|many|TRBV12-3/TRBV12-4
CASSLHRDEQYF
>TRBD1|TRBJ2-1|many|TRBV12-5
CASGLGSTGGDEQFF
>.|TRBJ1-1|many|TRBV2
CASRNRANTEAFF
>.|TRBJ1-6|many|TRBV3-1
CASSQPTGPGSPLHF
>.|TRBJ2-3|many|TRBV5-5
CASSPQHSTDTQYF
>.|TRBJ2-1|.|TRBV6-2/TRBV6-3
CANSVTEYNEQFF
>TRBD1|TRBJ1-2|.|TRBV30
CAWTGTGGGYGYTF
>.|TRBJ2-5|.|TRBV3-1
CASSQDVGNQETQYF
>.|TRBJ2-2|.|TRBV5-1
CASRMVGDTGELFF
>TRBD1|TRBJ2-5|.|TRBV20-1
CSAHLTGQGETQYF
>.|TRBJ1-1|.|TRBV5-6
CASSLWRPFNTEAFF
>.|TRBJ1-1|many|TRBV11-2
CASSWGGQPSTEAFF
>TRBD1|TRBJ2-7|many|TRBV11-3
CASSHRDSPYEQYF
>.|TRBJ2-7|few|TRBV6-2/TRBV6-3
CASSYNRVSSYEQYF
>TRBD1|TRBJ1-1|.|TRBV20-1
CSARELTGSTEAFF
>.|TRBJ2-3|.|TRBV20-1
CSARGLLSTDTQYF
>TRBD1|TRBJ1-2|few|TRBV5-1
CASSRQGEYGYTF
>.|TRBJ1-2|.|TRBV11-2
CASSLIQGAYGYTF
>.|TRBJ1-2|many|TRBV12-3/TRBV12-4
CASSPRVINYGYTF
>.|TRBJ2-2|.|TRBV19
CASRGLLADGELFF
>.|TRBJ1-4|.|TRBV7-6
CASSLGRDGNEKLFF
>.|TRBJ2-5|.|TRBV7-8
CASSWGDTQETQYF
>TRBD1|TRBJ1-3|few|TRBV18
CASSRGTADGTIYF
>TRBD1|TRBJ2-7|many|TRBV5-5
CARKDRGFQLTQNEQYF
>.|TRBJ2-1|.|TRBV7-9
CASSLTRNNEQFF
>.|TRBJ2-2|.|TRBV3-1
CASSIRRQNTGELFF
>.|TRBJ2-7|many|TRBV30
CAWSWGQNYEQYF
>.|TRBJ1-1|few|TRBV10-3
CAISESLGVEAFF
>.|TRBJ2-5|many|TRBV29-1
CSVQLGMVVWGFETQYF
>TRBD1|TRBJ2-7|.|TRBV5-1
CASQGQGRYEQYF
>.|TRBJ2-5|.|TRBV6-5
CASSYSGHPQETQYF
>TRBD1|TRBJ1-4|.|TRBV6-1
CASGRGRSSANEKLFF
>.|TRBJ1-2|.|TRBV7-3
CASSSIAGSNYGYTF
>TRBD1|TRBJ1-2|.|TRBV5-4
CASSLVGQGARGYTF
>.|TRBJ2-5|.|TRBV30
CAWTGVETQYF
>.|TRBJ2-2|.|TRBV7-3
CASSSQTGRNTGELFF
>TRBD1|TRBJ1-1|.|TRBV4-1
CASSQVVDRADTEAFF